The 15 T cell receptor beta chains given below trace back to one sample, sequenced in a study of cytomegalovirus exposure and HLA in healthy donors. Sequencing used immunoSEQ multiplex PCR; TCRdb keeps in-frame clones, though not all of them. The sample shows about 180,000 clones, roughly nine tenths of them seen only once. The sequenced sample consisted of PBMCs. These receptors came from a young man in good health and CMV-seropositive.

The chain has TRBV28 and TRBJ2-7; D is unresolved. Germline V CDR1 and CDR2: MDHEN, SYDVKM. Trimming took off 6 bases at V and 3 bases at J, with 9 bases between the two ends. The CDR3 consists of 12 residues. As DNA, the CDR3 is TGTGCCAGCAGCCCCCACTTCTACGAGCAGTACTTC. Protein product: CASSPHFYEQYF.

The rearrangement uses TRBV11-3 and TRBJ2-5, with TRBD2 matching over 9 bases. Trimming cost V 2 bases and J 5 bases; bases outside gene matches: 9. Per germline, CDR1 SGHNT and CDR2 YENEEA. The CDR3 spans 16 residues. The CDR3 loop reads CASSLNPSGTGETQYF. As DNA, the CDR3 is TGTGCCAGCAGCTTAAACCCTAGCGGGACGGGGGAGACCCAGTACTTC.

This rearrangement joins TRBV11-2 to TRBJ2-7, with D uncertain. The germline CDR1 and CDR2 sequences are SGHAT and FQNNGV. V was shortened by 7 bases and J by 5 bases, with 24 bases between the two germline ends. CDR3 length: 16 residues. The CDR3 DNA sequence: TGTGCCAGCATCCCATCCCCCCAGGCCCTCTGGGACGAGCAGTACTTC. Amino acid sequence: CASIPSPQALWDEQYF.

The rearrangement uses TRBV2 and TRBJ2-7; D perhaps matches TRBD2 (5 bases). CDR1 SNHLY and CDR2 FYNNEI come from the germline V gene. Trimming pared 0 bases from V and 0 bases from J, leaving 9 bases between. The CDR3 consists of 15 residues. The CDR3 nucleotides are TGTGCCAGCAGTGAAGCGCGCGGGTACTCCTACGAGCAGTACTTC. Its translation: CASSEARGYSYEQYF.

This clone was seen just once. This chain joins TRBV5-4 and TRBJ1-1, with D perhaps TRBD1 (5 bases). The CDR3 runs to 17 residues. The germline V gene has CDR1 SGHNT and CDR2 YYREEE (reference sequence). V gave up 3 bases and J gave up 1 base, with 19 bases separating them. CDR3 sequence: CASSSGGLRGPNTEAFF. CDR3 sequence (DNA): TGTGCCAGCAGCTCGGGGGGTTTACGGGGACCGAACACTGAAGCTTTCTTT.

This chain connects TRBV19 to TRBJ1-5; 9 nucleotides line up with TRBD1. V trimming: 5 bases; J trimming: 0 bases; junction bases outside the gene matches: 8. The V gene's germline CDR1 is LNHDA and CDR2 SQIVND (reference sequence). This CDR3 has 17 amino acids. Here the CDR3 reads CASSPGQGQDSNQPQHF. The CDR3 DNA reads TGTGCCAGTAGTCCCGGACAGGGGCAGGATAGCAATCAGCCCCAGCATTTT.

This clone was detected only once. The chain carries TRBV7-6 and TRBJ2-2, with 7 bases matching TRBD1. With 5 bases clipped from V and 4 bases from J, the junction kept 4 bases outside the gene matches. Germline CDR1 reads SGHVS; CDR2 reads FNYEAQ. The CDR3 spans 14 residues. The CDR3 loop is CASSIQGPTGELFF. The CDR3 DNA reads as TGTGCCAGCAGCATACAGGGGCCCACCGGGGAGCTGTTTTTT.

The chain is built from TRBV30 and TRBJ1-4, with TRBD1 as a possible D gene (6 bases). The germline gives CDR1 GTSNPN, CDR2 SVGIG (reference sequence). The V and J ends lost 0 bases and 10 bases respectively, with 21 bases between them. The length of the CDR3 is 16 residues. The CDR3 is CAWSVSSGGALGKLFF. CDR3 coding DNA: TGTGCCTGGAGTGTATCGTCCGGGGGGGCCTTAGGAAAACTGTTTTTT.

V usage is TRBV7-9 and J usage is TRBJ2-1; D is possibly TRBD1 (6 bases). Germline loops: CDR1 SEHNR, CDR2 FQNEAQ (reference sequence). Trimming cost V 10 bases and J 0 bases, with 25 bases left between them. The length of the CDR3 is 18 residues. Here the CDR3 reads CATLTIPTGSSSYNEQFF. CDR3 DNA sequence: TGTGCCACCCTAACAATCCCAACAGGGTCGAGCTCCTACAATGAGCAGTTCTTC.

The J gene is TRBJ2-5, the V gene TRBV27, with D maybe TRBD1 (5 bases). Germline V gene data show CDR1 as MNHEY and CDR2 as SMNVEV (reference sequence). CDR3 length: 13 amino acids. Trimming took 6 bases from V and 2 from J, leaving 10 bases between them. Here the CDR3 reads CASRTGVQETQYF. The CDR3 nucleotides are TGTGCCAGCAGAACAGGAGTTCAAGAGACCCAGTACTTC.

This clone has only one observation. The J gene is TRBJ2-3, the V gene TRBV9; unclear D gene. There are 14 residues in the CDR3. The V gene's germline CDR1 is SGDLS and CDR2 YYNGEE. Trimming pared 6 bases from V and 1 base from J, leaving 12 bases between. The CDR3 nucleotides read TGTGCCAGCACCCTAAGCCCCCGCACAGATACGCAGTATTTT. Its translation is CASTLSPRTDTQYF.

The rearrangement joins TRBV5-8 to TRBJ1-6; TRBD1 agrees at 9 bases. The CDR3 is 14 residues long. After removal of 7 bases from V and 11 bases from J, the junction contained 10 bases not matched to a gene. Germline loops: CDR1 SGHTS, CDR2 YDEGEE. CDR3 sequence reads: CASAPGQGATPLHF. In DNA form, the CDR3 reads TGTGCCAGCGCCCCGGGACAGGGAGCCACACCCCTCCACTTT. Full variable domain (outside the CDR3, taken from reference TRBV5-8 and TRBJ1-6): EAGVTQSPTHLIKTRGQQATLRCSPISGHTSVYWYQQALGLGLQFLLWYDEGEERNRGNFPPRFSGRQFPNYSSELNVNALELEDSALYLCASAPGQGATPLHFGNGTRLTVT.

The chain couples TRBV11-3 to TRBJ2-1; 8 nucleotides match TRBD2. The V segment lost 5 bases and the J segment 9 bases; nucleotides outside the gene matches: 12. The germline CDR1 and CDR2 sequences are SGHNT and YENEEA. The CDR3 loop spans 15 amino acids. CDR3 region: CASSPRLTSVGEQFF. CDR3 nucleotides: TGTGCCAGCAGCCCGCGCTTGACTAGCGTTGGTGAGCAGTTCTTC.

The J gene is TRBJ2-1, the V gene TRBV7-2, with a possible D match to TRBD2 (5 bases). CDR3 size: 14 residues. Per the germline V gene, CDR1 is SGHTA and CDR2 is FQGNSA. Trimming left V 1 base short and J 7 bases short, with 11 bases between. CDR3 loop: CASSLVTPGNEQFF. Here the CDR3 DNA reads TGTGCCAGCAGCTTAGTTACCCCGGGGAATGAGCAGTTCTTC.

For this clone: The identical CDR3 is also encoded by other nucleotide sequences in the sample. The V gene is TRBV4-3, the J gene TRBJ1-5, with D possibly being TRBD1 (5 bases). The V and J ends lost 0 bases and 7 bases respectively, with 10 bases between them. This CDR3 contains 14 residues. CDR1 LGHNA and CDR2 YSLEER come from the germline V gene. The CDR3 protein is CASSQDLGGQPQHF. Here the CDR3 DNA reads TGCGCCAGCAGCCAAGATCTCGGGGGACAGCCCCAGCATTTT.